A selection of T cell receptor beta chains follows, all from one sample in a study of neoadjuvant anti-PD-1 for oral cavity cancer. Profiling relied on immunoSEQ multiplex PCR, and the TCRdb table lists in-frame clones only, not all of them. The sample shows about 72,000 clones, 83% of them seen only once. This sample comprised PBMCs, obtained before nivolumab (anti-PD-1) treatment. These TCRs come from a person aged 35-79 years with oral cavity squamous cell carcinoma. Both conserved end residues are part of each CDR3. D genes are given only for firm matches. Size values are once, few and many counts, or a class for expanded clones, and some rows have none.

>TRBV6-1|.|few|TRBJ2-1
TGTGCCAGCAGTGAAGCGTGGCGGCTCGATTCCTTCTTC
CASSEAWRLDSFF
>TRBV7-8|.|.|TRBJ1-5
TGTGCCAGCAGCTTGAGGTATAGCAATCAGCCCCAGCATTTT
CASSLRYSNQPQHF
>TRBV19|.|.|TRBJ1-6
TGTGCCAGTAGAATGACCGACAGGAATAATTCACCCCTCCACTTT
CASRMTDRNNSPLHF
>TRBV4-2|.|.|TRBJ2-1
TGTGCCAGCAGCCAAGACTCAGCGGTCGATGAGCAGTTCTTC
CASSQDSAVDEQFF
>TRBV6-5|TRBD1|.|TRBJ2-3
TGTGCCAGCAGTTACCGGACAGGTCATACGCAGTATTTT
CASSYRTGHTQYF
>TRBV7-9|.|.|TRBJ2-7
TGTGCCAGCAGCGCTGAGTCATACGAGCAGTACTTC
CASSAESYEQYF
>TRBV5-1|.|.|TRBJ2-5
TGCGCCAGCAGTAGACAGACGAGGGGAGAGACCCAGTACTTC
CASSRQTRGETQYF
>TRBV6-1|.|.|TRBJ2-3
TGTGCCAGCAGTGAAGCCGGCCCCATGAGAGGAGATACGCAGTATTTT
CASSEAGPMRGDTQYF
>TRBV6-7|TRBD1|.|TRBJ1-5
TGTGCCAGCAGTTATGTTACAGGGGGAGCGAGCAATCAGCCCCAGCATTTT
CASSYVTGGASNQPQHF
>TRBV5-1|TRBD2|.|TRBJ2-3
TGCGCCAGCAGCTTGACTAGCGGGAGGGTTCTAGATACGCAGTATTTT
CASSLTSGRVLDTQYF
>TRBV6-5|.|.|TRBJ1-2
TGTGCCAGCAGTTACCAGGGGACGGATGGCTACACCTTC
CASSYQGTDGYTF
>TRBV28|.|.|TRBJ1-4
TGTGCCAGCAGTTCCCCCGCCGTAAATGAAAAACTGTTTTTT
CASSSPAVNEKLFF
>TRBV27|TRBD2|.|TRBJ2-1
TGTGCCAGCAGTCCCCTCGGCGGGAGGGCGATCAATGAGCAGTTCTTC
CASSPLGGRAINEQFF
>TRBV11-2|.|.|TRBJ2-5
TGTGCCAGCAGCAACTTTGGCGGGGACCAAGAGACCCAGTACTTC
CASSNFGGDQETQYF
>TRBV14|TRBD1|.|TRBJ1-2
TGTGCCAGCAGCCACATCAGGGGGCGAGTAGTCGGCTACACCTTC
CASSHIRGRVVGYTF
>TRBV6-5|.|.|TRBJ1-6
TGTGCCAGCAGTTACTCGGAGTATAATTCACCCCTCCACTTT
CASSYSEYNSPLHF
>TRBV30|.|.|TRBJ1-6
TGTGCCTGGACGACTAGTTATAATTCACCCCTCCACTTT
CAWTTSYNSPLHF
>TRBV20-1|.|.|TRBJ1-1
TGCAGTGCTAGAGACAACACTGAAGCTTTCTTT
CSARDNTEAFF
>TRBV6-4|TRBD2|few|TRBJ2-3
TGTGCCAGCAGTGACGGTAGCGGGAGCACAGATACGCAGTATTTT
CASSDGSGSTDTQYF
>TRBV7-9|TRBD1|.|TRBJ1-2
TGTGCCAGCAGCCCCTCTCGGGACAGGGGCGGCTGGAACTATGGCTACACCTTC
CASSPSRDRGGWNYGYTF
>TRBV6-6|.|once|TRBJ1-4
TGTGCCAGCAGTTCCCCCGCGGGCCTTAATGAAAAACTGTTTTTT
CASSSPAGLNEKLFF
>TRBV5-8|.|.|TRBJ2-7
TGTGCCAGCAGCTTGGGGCACCCCTACGAGCAGTACTTC
CASSLGHPYEQYF
>TRBV9|.|few|TRBJ1-2
TGTGCCAGCAGCTCGGGGCCTGGCTATGGCTACACCTTC
CASSSGPGYGYTF
>TRBV6-1|.|.|TRBJ2-5
TGTGCCAGCAGTGCACGGACAGAAGAGACCCAGTACTTC
CASSARTEETQYF
>TRBV6-4|.|once|TRBJ2-7
TGTGCCAGCAACGGGCCCTCCTACGAGCAGTACTTC
CASNGPSYEQYF
>TRBV5-4|.|.|TRBJ2-2
TGTGCCAGCAGCTCGGTGGGAGACACCGGGGAGCTGTTTTTT
CASSSVGDTGELFF
>TRBV6-1|TRBD1|.|TRBJ2-1
TGTGCCAGCGATCCGGGACAGGGTGTAAATGAGCAGTTCTTC
CASDPGQGVNEQFF
>TRBV2|TRBD1|.|TRBJ2-3
TGTGCCAGCAGCGGACAGGGGGTAAAGTCAGGAGATACGCAGTATTTT
CASSGQGVKSGDTQYF
>TRBV29-1|.|.|TRBJ1-1
TGCAGCGCCGACGACACTTCTACGTCGAACACTGAAGCTTTCTTT
CSADDTSTSNTEAFF
>TRBV4-1|TRBD1|once|TRBJ2-1
TGCGCCAGCAGCCAAGTTTTAATACTTTGGGACAGGGAGCAGTTCTTC
CASSQVLILWDREQFF
>TRBV5-4|.|.|TRBJ2-7
TGTGCCAGCAGCTCCAACTCCTACGAGCAGTACTTC
CASSSNSYEQYF
>TRBV27|.|.|TRBJ2-7
TGTGCCAGCAGTCCCAATGGCCAGTACGGCGAGCAGTACTTC
CASSPNGQYGEQYF
>TRBV6-1|TRBD1|.|TRBJ2-6
TGTGCCAGCAGTGTTGGGACAGGGGTCCCTGGGGCCAACGTCCTGACTTTC
CASSVGTGVPGANVLTF
>TRBV5-5|.|.|TRBJ2-7
TGTGCCAGCCAGGTTCTTCCAGGGGGGACGGGCGAGCAGTACTTC
CASQVLPGGTGEQYF
>TRBV10-3|.|.|TRBJ2-7
TGTGCCTCTAATGCAGGGAATCTCGAGCAGTACTTC
CASNAGNLEQYF
>TRBV6-6|TRBD1|.|TRBJ1-2
TGTGCCAGCAGCACTCCCGGGACAGTCTATGGCTACACCTTC
CASSTPGTVYGYTF
>TRBV10-1|TRBD1|.|TRBJ2-3
TGCGCCAGCAGCCCCCCACTCGGGACAGGCACAGATACGCAGTATTTT
CASSPPLGTGTDTQYF
>TRBV19|.|.|TRBJ1-1
TGTGCCAGTAGTTGGTCCAGCACTGAAGCTTTCTTT
CASSWSSTEAFF
>TRBV9|.|.|TRBJ1-1
TGTGCCAGCAGACTGGGGGCGGCGAACACTGAAGCTTTCTTT
CASRLGAANTEAFF
>TRBV4-1|.|few|TRBJ1-5
TGCGCCAGCAGCCATGGGCAGGGAGGGTTAAGCAATCAGCCCCAGCATTTT
CASSHGQGGLSNQPQHF
>TRBV7-9|.|.|TRBJ1-5
TGTGCCAGCAGCTCGCAGGGTAGCAATCAGCCCCAGCATTTT
CASSSQGSNQPQHF
>TRBV30|.|.|TRBJ1-3
TGTGCCTCCATGAGGGGAACTGGAAACACCATATATTTT
CASMRGTGNTIYF
>TRBV12-5|.|.|TRBJ1-1
TGTGCTAGTGGCACAGACAGGAACACTGAAGCTTTCTTT
CASGTDRNTEAFF
>TRBV9|TRBD2|.|TRBJ2-2
TGTGCCAGCAGCTCCCTAAGCGGGAGGTCCGGGGAGCTGTTTTTT
CASSSLSGRSGELFF
>TRBV2|TRBD1|.|TRBJ1-4
TGTGCCGGCAGTCTACAGGGGAATGAAAAACTGTTTTTT
CAGSLQGNEKLFF
>TRBV5-8|.|.|TRBJ1-5
TGTGCCAGCAGTGGGGGGGACAGCAATCAGCCCCAGCATTTT
CASSGGDSNQPQHF
>TRBV27|.|.|TRBJ2-2
TGTGCCAGCAGTTTATCAAATCCAGGGAGCACCGGGGAGCTGTTTTTT
CASSLSNPGSTGELFF
>TRBV28|TRBD1|.|TRBJ1-4
TGTGCCAGCAGACAGACAGGGGGCGCAGCAAAACTGTTTTTT
CASRQTGGAAKLFF
>TRBV12-5|.|.|TRBJ1-1
TGTGCTAGTGGGACCGCCCTGGGGTACACTGAAGCTTTCTTT
CASGTALGYTEAFF
>TRBV28|.|.|TRBJ1-1
TGTGCCAGCAGTTTAGGTGGATTTGAAGCTTTCTTT
CASSLGGFEAFF
>TRBV27|.|.|TRBJ2-7
TGTGCCAGCGACTCCGGGACTGGGGGCCTCGAGCAGTACTTC
CASDSGTGGLEQYF
>TRBV28|.|.|TRBJ2-7
TGTGCCAGCAGCCCCGGGCCGGGCGAGCAGTACTTC
CASSPGPGEQYF
>TRBV4-1|.|.|TRBJ2-1
TGCGCCAGCAGCCAAGGCTTTGGGGCCTACAATGAGCAGTTCTTC
CASSQGFGAYNEQFF
>TRBV6-1|.|.|TRBJ1-1
TGTGCCAGCAGTACCCGGGGAGGAGAGAACACTGAAGCTTTCTTT
CASSTRGGENTEAFF
>TRBV5-1|.|.|TRBJ2-1
TGCGCCAGCAGGAGCATTGGCGTATCCAACAATGAGCAGTTCTTC
CASRSIGVSNNEQFF
>TRBV29-1|TRBD1|.|TRBJ1-1
TGCAGCGTAACCGGGACAGGGGTCCGAATGAACACTGAAGCTTTCTTT
CSVTGTGVRMNTEAFF
>TRBV5-1|.|.|TRBJ1-3
TGCGCCAGCAGCAACGGATTAAATTCTGGAAACACCATATATTTT
CASSNGLNSGNTIYF
>TRBV11-2|TRBD2|.|TRBJ2-3
TGTGCCAGCAGCTTAGGGGCTAGCGGTACCAGCACAGATACGCAGTATTTT
CASSLGASGTSTDTQYF
>TRBV10-1|.|.|TRBJ2-7
TGCGCCAGCAGTGTAAGGAACGGGTACTCCTACGAGCAGTACTTC
CASSVRNGYSYEQYF